Each of the 12 T cell receptor beta chains below was sequenced from the same sample in a study of blood T cell repertoires in COVID-19. Measured with immunoSEQ multiplex PCR; TCRdb has only the in-frame clones, and not every one. Of under 250,000 clones detected, more than 80% appear once; the ten largest clones hold approximately 2.6%. Material for sequencing was peripheral blood. The receptors stem from a man aged 25-45 years with COVID-19, enrolled during active disease.

This chain joins TRBV3-1 (or the pseudogene TRBV3-2) and TRBJ2-7, with 7 positions matching TRBD1. The CDR3 is made up of 15 amino acids. The germline V gene has CDR1 LGHDT and CDR2 YNNKEL (reference sequence). With 4 bases clipped from V and 2 bases from J, the junction kept 8 bases outside the gene matches. The CDR3 is CASSPRRGGAYEQYF. CDR3 nucleotide sequence: TGTGCCAGCAGCCCACGTAGAGGGGGCGCCTACGAGCAGTACTTC.

This chain connects TRBV19 to TRBJ1-5; possible D gene TRBD1, 5 bases. The CDR3 has 15 residues. CDR1 is LNHDA and CDR2 is SQIVND in the germline V gene (reference sequence). V gave up 5 bases and J gave up 0 bases, with 11 bases separating them. CDR3 loop: CASSLTDYSNQPQHF. As DNA, the CDR3 is TGTGCCAGTAGTTTGACAGATTATAGCAATCAGCCCCAGCATTTT.

J is TRBJ2-3 and V is TRBV5-4; no definite D call. The CDR3 totals 15 residues. The germline CDR1 and CDR2 sequences are SGHNT and YYREEE (reference sequence). Trimming removed 0 bases from V and 1 base from J, with 9 bases in between. The DNA for the CDR3 is TGTGCCAGCAGCTTGGGCGTTTCTGGCACAGATACGCAGTATTTT. Translating gives CASSLGVSGTDTQYF.

This clone has a single count. V usage is TRBV7-6 and J usage is TRBJ2-7; D is possibly TRBD1 (5 bases). Germline V gene sequence: CDR1 SGHVS, CDR2 FNYEAQ. This CDR3 has 16 amino acids. Trimming shortened V by 1 base and J by 0 bases, and 13 bases separated the two germline ends. The CDR3 region is CASSLVVGQGSYEQYF. CDR3 DNA: TGTGCCAGCAGCTTAGTTGTAGGGCAGGGCTCCTACGAGCAGTACTTC.

The chain recombines TRBV13 with TRBJ2-3; 10 bases fit TRBD2. The length of the CDR3 is 21 residues. J lost 2 bases, V lost 4 bases, and 21 bases had no gene match. Germline lookup yields CDR1 PRHDT and CDR2 FYEKMQ (reference sequence). The CDR3 spells CASSSSIPQREGPPSTDTQYF. For the CDR3, the DNA is TGTGCCAGCAGCTCCTCTATTCCCCAGCGGGAGGGCCCCCCTTCCACAGATACGCAGTATTTT.

J is TRBJ2-7 and V is TRBV4-1; TRBD1 matches 7 bases. J gave up 5 bases and V 1 base, and 11 bases lay outside the gene matches. The CDR3 length is 16 residues. Germline loops: CDR1 MGHRA, CDR2 YSYEKL. CDR3 sequence reads: CASSQGFSLQGNEQYF. The DNA for the CDR3 is TGCGCCAGCAGCCAAGGGTTCTCTTTACAGGGGAACGAGCAGTACTTC.

This rearrangement joins TRBV28 to TRBJ1-1; TRBD1 is a possible D gene (6 bases). Looked up from germline, CDR1 is MDHEN and CDR2 is SYDVKM. This CDR3 region has 14 residues. V lost 2 bases to trimming and J lost 5 bases, with 12 bases between them. DNA for the CDR3: TGTGCCAGCAGTTTAACAGGGAAGGGGACTGAAGCTTTCTTT. Amino acid sequence: CASSLTGKGTEAFF.

This chain uses TRBV7-2 with TRBJ1-5; TRBD1 agrees at 10 bases. V lost 2 bases to trimming and J lost 7 bases; unmatched junction nucleotides: 5. The germline V gene has CDR1 SGHTA and CDR2 FQGNSA. The CDR3 extends over 15 amino acids. The CDR3 bases are TGTGCCAGCAGCTTACTGACAGGGGGCGCGCAGCCCCAGCATTTT. It is translated as CASSLLTGGAQPQHF. Drawing the rest from reference TRBV7-2 and TRBJ1-5, the complete variable domain is GAGVSQSPSNKVTEKGKDVELRCDPISGHTALYWYRQSLGQGLEFLIYFQGNSAPDKSGLPSDRFSAERTGGSVSTLTIQRTQQEDSAVYLCASSLLTGGAQPQHFGDGTRLSIL.

This chain uses TRBV25-1 with TRBJ1-2; D might be TRBD1 (6 bases). Germline V gene sequence: CDR1 MGHDK, CDR2 SYGVNS. V was shortened by 2 bases and J by 5 bases, with 9 bases between the two germline ends. The CDR3 contains 13 residues. CDR3 DNA sequence: TGTGCCAGCAGTGAAAGGCAGGGGTATGGCTACACCTTC. Its protein product is CASSERQGYGYTF.

The rearrangement joins TRBV24-1 to TRBJ2-7; D might be TRBD2 (6 bases). The length of the CDR3 is 15 residues. In germline, CDR1 is KGHDR, CDR2 SFDVKD. The ends were cut back, 6 bases at V and 4 bases at J, with 18 bases in the middle. CDR3 region: CATSSGGPSLYEQYF. The CDR3 region has the DNA TGTGCCACCAGTTCCGGGGGACCTTCCCTGTACGAGCAGTACTTC.

The chain recombines TRBV4-3 with TRBJ2-3, with a possible D match to TRBD1 (6 bases). V lost 1 base to trimming and J lost 0 bases, with 11 bases between them. The CDR3 sequence is 16 residues long. Germline CDR1 reads LGHNA; CDR2 reads YSLEER. CDR3 loop: CASSQGPGASTDTQYF. The CDR3 DNA is TGCGCCAGCAGCCAAGGGCCAGGGGCTAGCACAGATACGCAGTATTTT.

The gene calls are TRBV7-2 and TRBJ1-2; 7 positions agree with TRBD1. CDR1 is SGHTA and CDR2 is FQGNSA in the germline V gene. V trimming: 1 base; J trimming: 4 bases; junction bases outside the gene matches: 12. CDR3 length: 17 amino acids. CDR3 protein: CASSLDELGQALYGYTF. Here the CDR3 DNA reads TGTGCCAGCAGCTTAGACGAATTAGGACAGGCTCTCTATGGCTACACCTTC.